This TCR beta chain was recovered during a study of cytomegalovirus exposure and HLA in healthy donors. Study at large: The 500 to 750 first-cohort repertoires and the 95 to 150 validation repertoires shared the same platform, a later analysis reported.

Method: immunoSEQ multiplex PCR; TCRdb's copy keeps in-frame clones and lacks some. The data contain under 150,000 clones, around nine tenths of them singletons. Whole-study results and caveats: Through in vitro validation, a few CMV-associated chains were shown to be specific for CMV antigens. Listed as cytomegalovirus-associated were 170 or so TCR beta chains. A classifier reportedly called cytomegalovirus status with high sensitivity and specificity.

V lost 0 bases to trimming and J lost 6 bases, with 5 bases between them. Looked up from germline, CDR1 is MNHNS and CDR2 is SASEGT. CDR3 length equals 12 residues. In the case of this clone: Its antigen is undetermined.

The chain links TRBV6-1 to TRBJ1-1; D gene uncertain. Sequenced sample: PBMCs. This clonotype originated in a man aged 18 to 29 in good health and CMV-seropositive. The CDR3 is CASSEASAEAFF. CDR3 bases: TGTGCCAGCAGTGAAGCCTCCGCTGAAGCTTTCTTT.